This T cell receptor beta chain was observed in a study of blood T cell repertoires in COVID-19. Study background: Both acute and convalescent COVID-19 samples were obtained from the United States, Italy and Spain.

This CDR3 has 17 residues. Sequenced by immunoSEQ multiplex PCR; TCRdb stores in-frame clones only, minus some. The sample lists 150,000 to 200,000 clones; about nine tenths were seen once. The rearrangement links TRBV21-1 to TRBJ2-2; TRBD2 is taken as the D call from the table, unchecked against the DNA. TRBV21-1 counts as a pseudogene. The receptor comes from a man between 35 and 55 years old with acute or convalescent COVID-19. The specimen was peripheral blood. The CDR3 DNA sequence: TGTGCCAGCAGCACCTCTAGCGGGGGGCGGGACACCGGGGAGCTGTTTTTT. Its translation is CASSTSSGGRDTGELFF.